This TCR beta chain was captured by sequencing in a study of CXCR3-negative and CXCR3-positive naive CD8 T cells. Findings and caveats of the study: Surface CD5 looked about the same in the naive subsets, so the authors worked out TCR strength from TRB CDR3 properties. Diversity was high in both naive subsets and much lower in memory cells.

Sorts performed in triplicate captured roughly 320,000 cells each from every CD8+ T cell subset. cDNA libraries for TRB were generated by 5' RACE incorporating UMI labels. TCRdb reprocessed the 5' RACE reads, with one entry per CDR3 protein and no DNA. Its listing shows 75,000 to 95,000 distinct CDR3 sequences. On this clonotype itself: The antigen is unknown.

The CDR3 loop spans 15 amino acids. Looked up from germline, CDR1 is LNHNV and CDR2 is YYDKDF (reference sequence). This chain uses TRBV15 with TRBJ1-1; TCRdb proposes TRBD1, but this gene call is untestable without DNA. Material: naive CXCR3- CD8+ T cells from blood. The subset was: CD45RO-CCR7+CD27+CD95- naive CD8+ T cells lacking CXCR3 (TNR3-). The receptor was isolated from a human donor in good health. Some clones in this sample may be carry-over from other donors' samples. The CDR3 here is CATSKDSGFPPEAFF.